The rows below give T cell receptor beta chains drawn from one sample of a study of blood T cell repertoires in COVID-19. Profiling relied on immunoSEQ multiplex PCR, and the TCRdb table lists in-frame clones only, not all of them. The repertoire holds 200,000 to 250,000 clones, with roughly nine tenths as singletons. The specimen sequenced was peripheral blood. These receptors were obtained from a young woman who had recovered from COVID-19. The CDR3 runs from the conserved cysteine through the conserved F or W. The D gene is left open where the match is weak. Clone size is given for some rows only: seen once, a few or many times, or a class if the clone is expanded.

NA TRBJ1-2 TRBD1 TRBV11-2 TGTGCCAGCAGCTTAGGACAGGGTCCGGGACATGGCTACACCTTC CASSLGQGPGHGYTF
NA TRBJ2-2 TRBD1 TRBV24-1 TGTGCCACCAGTGATTCAAACGCCGGGACAGGGACACGGGGGGAGCTGTTTTTT CATSDSNAGTGTRGELFF
few TRBJ1-3 NA TRBV4-3 TGCGCCAGCAGCCAAGAGGTCTTATGGCGGGGGAAAAACACCATATATTTT CASSQEVLWRGKNTIYF
NA TRBJ1-1 TRBD1 TRBV6-6 TGTGCCAGCCTTACAGGGGACAGCACTGAAGCTTTCTTT CASLTGDSTEAFF
NA TRBJ2-5 NA TRBV11-2 TGTGCCAGCAGCTTAGGGTTAGCGATCTCACGGGAAGAGACCCAGTACTTC CASSLGLAISREETQYF
NA TRBJ2-7 TRBD1 TRBV19 TGTGCCAGTAGTATAGCCTGGACAGGGAACTACGAGCAGTACTTC CASSIAWTGNYEQYF
few TRBJ2-7 TRBD1 TRBV10-1 TGCGCCAGCAGTGAGTCGGACAGGGGATACGAGCAGTACTTC CASSESDRGYEQYF
once TRBJ1-1 TRBD1 TRBV10-2 TGCGCCAGCAATACTCCCGGACCCAGGGGGACTGAAGCTTTCTTT CASNTPGPRGTEAFF
NA TRBJ2-7 NA TRBV19 TGTGCCAGTAGTGCCCCGGGAAGACCCTCCTACGAGCAGTACTTC CASSAPGRPSYEQYF
few TRBJ2-5 NA TRBV6-2/TRBV6-3 TGTGCCAGCAGTTACTCGGGGCTGCAAGAGACCCAGTACTTC CASSYSGLQETQYF
NA TRBJ2-7 TRBD2 TRBV11-2 TGTGCCAGCAGCTCCCCCACCTCAGCGGGAGGGTCCTACGAGCAGTACTTC CASSSPTSAGGSYEQYF
NA TRBJ2-1 TRBD2 TRBV6-5 TGTGCCAGCACAACCGGGAGGGCCTCTGAGCAGTTCTTC CASTTGRASEQFF
NA TRBJ2-7 TRBD1 TRBV7-2 TGTGCCAGCAGCTTATTCGGACAGGGAGACTACGAGCAGTACTTC CASSLFGQGDYEQYF
NA TRBJ2-1 NA TRBV11-2 TGTGCCAGCAGCTTAGATCAACCGTCGGGCTCCTACAATGAGCAGTTCTTC CASSLDQPSGSYNEQFF
once TRBJ1-2 NA TRBV5-1 TGCGCCAGCAGCTTGGCTTACCGGGTCCAGTCCTATGGCTACACCTTC CASSLAYRVQSYGYTF
NA TRBJ2-7 NA TRBV5-1 TGCGCCAGCAGCTTCGGTAGCGGATCCTACGAGCAGTACTTC CASSFGSGSYEQYF
NA TRBJ1-2 NA TRBV15 TGTGCCACCAGCAGAGTAATCCAGTCCGCCTATGGCTACACCTTC CATSRVIQSAYGYTF
NA TRBJ2-7 TRBD2 TRBV9 TGTGCCAGCAGCGTGGGACTAGCGGGAGGCGACTACGAGCAGTACTTC CASSVGLAGGDYEQYF
once TRBJ2-1 TRBD2 TRBV9 TGTGCCAGCAGCGAAAGGACTAGCAGGAGCTCCTACAATGAGCAGTTCTTC CASSERTSRSSYNEQFF
few TRBJ1-1 NA TRBV11-1 TGTGCCACCTCAAGCGGGGTGCGGACTGAAGCTTTCTTT CATSSGVRTEAFF
NA TRBJ1-1 NA TRBV2 TGTGCCAGCACCCGCGAGGGCCGGACTGAAGCTTTCTTT CASTREGRTEAFF
once TRBJ1-4 NA TRBV19 TGTGCCAGTAGAAGGGGGTATGGTACTAATGAAAAACTGTTTTTT CASRRGYGTNEKLFF
few TRBJ1-5 NA TRBV7-8 TGTGCCAGCAGCTACGCGGGGGTAGGTCAGCCCCAGCATTTT CASSYAGVGQPQHF
few TRBJ2-7 NA TRBV5-5 TGTGCCAGCAGCGTGGGACATACAATCAACTACGAGCAGTACTTC CASSVGHTINYEQYF
once TRBJ1-1 TRBD1 TRBV6-5 TGTGCCAGCAGACGGACAGGGTTGAACACTGAAGCTTTCTTT CASRRTGLNTEAFF
NA TRBJ1-2 NA TRBV9 TGTGCCAGCAGCCCCAGGGTCGGCTATGGCTACACCTTC CASSPRVGYGYTF
NA TRBJ2-7 TRBD2 TRBV9 TGTGCCAGCAGCTTAGCGGGAGGGCCGTCCTACGAGCAGTACTTC CASSLAGGPSYEQYF
NA TRBJ2-5 NA TRBV11-2 TGTGCCAGCAGCCCAGGATATCAGGCCCAAGAGACCCAGTACTTC CASSPGYQAQETQYF
NA TRBJ1-1 NA TRBV4-1 TGCGCCAGCAGCCAAGAATGGAACAGCGGCACTGAAGCTTTCTTT CASSQEWNSGTEAFF
NA TRBJ1-1 NA TRBV7-9 TGTGCCAGCAGCTCTTGGGGCGCGGCCACTGAAGCTTTCTTT CASSSWGAATEAFF
NA TRBJ2-5 NA TRBV27 TGTGCCAGCAGTTATGCGGGTTCCGTCGGAGAGACCCAGTACTTC CASSYAGSVGETQYF
NA TRBJ1-1 NA TRBV12-3/TRBV12-4 TGTGCCAGCAGTTTTGGGAGGGGAGCTTTCTTT CASSFGRGAFF
NA TRBJ2-7 TRBD1 TRBV19 TGTGCCAGTAGTCACTGGACAGGGAGTCCCGAGCAGTACTTC CASSHWTGSPEQYF
NA TRBJ2-1 NA TRBV5-1 TGCGCCAGCAGCTTGGGACAGATCCCCAATGAGCAGTTCTTC CASSLGQIPNEQFF
NA TRBJ2-7 TRBD1 TRBV5-5 TGTGCCAGCAGCCCGGGACAGCTATACGAGCAGTACTTC CASSPGQLYEQYF
NA TRBJ2-5 NA TRBV5-6 TGTGCCAGCAGCTTGAAGGACACCCAAGAGACCCAGTACTTC CASSLKDTQETQYF
few TRBJ2-1 NA TRBV12-3/TRBV12-4 TGTGCCAGTAGCCTCGCGCACAATGAGCAGTTCTTC CASSLAHNEQFF
NA TRBJ1-2 TRBD1 TRBV7-3 TGTGCCAGCAGCATACAGGGGGGGTATGGCTACACCTTC CASSIQGGYGYTF
NA TRBJ2-2 NA TRBV3-1/TRBV3-2 TGTGCCAGCAGCCCCGACAGGCTGAACACCGGGGAGCTGTTTTTT CASSPDRLNTGELFF
NA TRBJ2-5 NA TRBV30 TGTGCCTGGGTATTCGCGGAAGGCCCCGGGAGAGAGACCCAGTACTTC CAWVFAEGPGRETQYF
NA TRBJ1-3 TRBD1 TRBV6-5 TGTGCCAGCAGTTACTCTTCCGGGACAGGTGGAAACACCATATATTTT CASSYSSGTGGNTIYF
once TRBJ1-2 NA TRBV12-3/TRBV12-4 TGTGCCAGCAGTTTGCAGGGGCTCGGCTACACCTTC CASSLQGLGYTF
few TRBJ2-1 TRBD2 TRBV6-1 TGTGCCAGCAGTGGGGGCCGGACTAGCGGGCTAATAAACTACAATGAGCAGTTCTTC CASSGGRTSGLINYNEQFF
NA TRBJ2-7 TRBD2 TRBV6-5 TGTGCCAGCAGATGGACTAGTAGAGGGTCCGAGCAGTACTTC CASRWTSRGSEQYF
NA TRBJ2-3 TRBD1 TRBV14 TGTGCCAGCAGCAGGGGGATGACAGGGGGCCAAGATACGCAGTATTTT CASSRGMTGGQDTQYF
many TRBJ2-1 TRBD2 TRBV6-5 TGTGCCAGCAGCCATGGACTAGCGGGAGGGAATGAGCAGTTCTTC CASSHGLAGGNEQFF
NA TRBJ2-5 NA TRBV18 TGTGCCAGCTCACAAACTACCGCTCAAGAGACCCAGTACTTC CASSQTTAQETQYF
once TRBJ2-5 NA TRBV3-1/TRBV3-2 TGTGCCAGCAGCCAAGACTTGACTAGGCAAGAGACCCAGTACTTC CASSQDLTRQETQYF
NA TRBJ1-3 NA TRBV5-1 TGCGCCAGCAGTTCCGGGACACCTATGGGAAACACCATATATTTT CASSSGTPMGNTIYF
NA TRBJ2-5 TRBD2 TRBV5-1 TGCGCCAGCAGCGTCCGACTAGCGGGAGAAGAGACCCAGTACTTC CASSVRLAGEETQYF
few TRBJ1-2 NA TRBV20-1 TGCAGTCTTACCGGGGAGGGCTACACCTTC CSLTGEGYTF
NA TRBJ1-1 NA TRBV30 TGTGCCTGGAGTGTACTCAGGTACACTGAAGCTTTCTTT CAWSVLRYTEAFF
NA TRBJ1-2 NA TRBV5-1 TGCGCCAGCAGCTTCATGCGCAGGGGAGACTATGGCTACACCTTC CASSFMRRGDYGYTF